The rows below give T cell receptor beta chains drawn from one sample of a study of OX40 agonist ivuxolimab in advanced cancers. The data were produced by immunoSEQ multiplex PCR, yet TCRdb's version contains in-frame clones alone and is incomplete. The repertoire consists of about 70,000 clones, with around 88% occurring once and the leading ten covering roughly 0.9%. The starting material was CD4+ or CD8+ T cells sorted from blood, obtained in a trial of the OX40 agonist ivuxolimab. These receptors were obtained from an adult with an advanced solid tumor such as melanoma, head and neck, liver or kidney cancer. The CDR3 runs from the conserved cysteine through the conserved F or W. Each record gives: clone size, V gene, D gene, J gene, CDR3 protein, CDR3 DNA. A D gene is named only where the DNA matches it firmly. Rows may omit the clone size; those that give it use once, few, many or a size class.

clone size: NA; V gene: TRBV6-1; D gene: NA; J gene: TRBJ2-1; CDR3 protein: CASSAAATSYNEQFF; CDR3 DNA: TGTGCCAGCAGTGCCGCAGCGACCTCCTACAATGAGCAGTTCTTC
clone size: NA; V gene: TRBV4-3; D gene: TRBD2; J gene: TRBJ2-3; CDR3 protein: CASSQDDLAGVLSTDTQYF; CDR3 DNA: TGCGCCAGCAGCCAAGACGATCTAGCGGGGGTGCTAAGCACAGATACGCAGTATTTT
clone size: NA; V gene: TRBV11-3; D gene: TRBD2; J gene: TRBJ2-3; CDR3 protein: CASSPGRGAPDTQYF; CDR3 DNA: TGTGCCAGCAGCCCAGGGCGGGGGGCCCCAGATACGCAGTATTTT
clone size: NA; V gene: TRBV6-5; D gene: NA; J gene: TRBJ2-1; CDR3 protein: CASTPDGHNEQFF; CDR3 DNA: TGTGCCAGCACCCCAGACGGACACAATGAGCAGTTCTTC
clone size: NA; V gene: TRBV16; D gene: TRBD1; J gene: TRBJ1-5; CDR3 protein: CASSSGTGNQPQHF; CDR3 DNA: TGTGCCAGCAGCTCCGGGACAGGCAATCAGCCCCAGCATTTT
clone size: NA; V gene: TRBV5-4; D gene: NA; J gene: TRBJ1-2; CDR3 protein: CASSLGQQKEGYTF; CDR3 DNA: TGTGCCAGCAGCTTGGGACAACAAAAAGAAGGCTACACCTTC
clone size: NA; V gene: TRBV4-1; D gene: NA; J gene: TRBJ2-1; CDR3 protein: CASSLPGANEQFF; CDR3 DNA: TGCGCCAGCAGCCTCCCCGGGGCCAATGAGCAGTTCTTC
clone size: NA; V gene: TRBV28; D gene: TRBD1; J gene: TRBJ1-1; CDR3 protein: CASRPTGGSQVAEAFF; CDR3 DNA: TGTGCCAGCAGGCCCACAGGGGGCTCCCAGGTGGCTGAAGCTTTCTTT
clone size: NA; V gene: TRBV28; D gene: NA; J gene: TRBJ1-1; CDR3 protein: CASSLFRPSGRGEAFF; CDR3 DNA: TGTGCCAGCAGTTTATTCAGGCCATCAGGGCGGGGTGAAGCTTTCTTT
clone size: NA; V gene: TRBV2; D gene: NA; J gene: TRBJ2-5; CDR3 protein: CASAGAETQYF; CDR3 DNA: TGTGCCAGCGCGGGGGCAGAGACCCAGTACTTC
clone size: NA; V gene: TRBV6-5; D gene: TRBD1; J gene: TRBJ1-4; CDR3 protein: CASSARDSVNEKLFF; CDR3 DNA: TGTGCCAGCAGTGCCCGGGACAGCGTTAATGAAAAACTGTTTTTT
clone size: NA; V gene: TRBV29-1; D gene: NA; J gene: TRBJ2-1; CDR3 protein: CSVSLHILSYNEQFF; CDR3 DNA: TGCAGCGTTTCATTACATATCCTCTCCTACAATGAGCAGTTCTTC
clone size: NA; V gene: TRBV5-1; D gene: TRBD2; J gene: TRBJ2-1; CDR3 protein: CASNGLAGGQGNEQFF; CDR3 DNA: TGCGCCAGCAATGGCCTAGCGGGGGGGCAAGGCAATGAGCAGTTCTTC
clone size: NA; V gene: TRBV5-5; D gene: TRBD2; J gene: TRBJ2-1; CDR3 protein: CASSSEGGSYNEQFF; CDR3 DNA: TGTGCCAGCAGCTCGGAGGGAGGGTCCTACAATGAGCAGTTCTTC
clone size: NA; V gene: TRBV28; D gene: NA; J gene: TRBJ1-6; CDR3 protein: CASSLVYSPLHF; CDR3 DNA: TGTGCCAGCAGTTTGGTTTACTCACCCCTCCACTTT
clone size: NA; V gene: TRBV7-2; D gene: NA; J gene: TRBJ2-3; CDR3 protein: CASSSWGAVDTQYF; CDR3 DNA: TGTGCCAGCAGCTCCTGGGGGGCTGTTGATACGCAGTATTTT
clone size: NA; V gene: TRBV7-3; D gene: NA; J gene: TRBJ2-2; CDR3 protein: CASSLNLGELFF; CDR3 DNA: TGTGCCAGCAGCTTAAATCTCGGGGAGCTGTTTTTT
clone size: once; V gene: TRBV7-8; D gene: NA; J gene: TRBJ1-5; CDR3 protein: CASSLRDRSYSNQPQHF; CDR3 DNA: TGTGCCAGCAGCTTACGAGACAGAAGTTATAGCAATCAGCCCCAGCATTTT
clone size: NA; V gene: TRBV2; D gene: TRBD1; J gene: TRBJ2-7; CDR3 protein: CASQQGANYEQYF; CDR3 DNA: TGTGCCAGCCAACAGGGGGCCAACTACGAGCAGTACTTC
clone size: NA; V gene: TRBV9; D gene: TRBD1; J gene: TRBJ1-2; CDR3 protein: CASSSGTANIYGYTF; CDR3 DNA: TGTGCCAGCAGTTCCGGGACAGCGAATATCTATGGCTACACCTTC
clone size: NA; V gene: TRBV6-5; D gene: NA; J gene: TRBJ1-5; CDR3 protein: CASSPLADSNQPQHF; CDR3 DNA: TGTGCCAGCAGCCCCCTCGCCGATAGCAATCAGCCCCAGCATTTT
clone size: NA; V gene: TRBV19; D gene: NA; J gene: TRBJ2-7; CDR3 protein: CASSMRHPVPSYEQYF; CDR3 DNA: TGTGCCAGTAGTATGAGACACCCCGTCCCCTCCTACGAGCAGTACTTC
clone size: NA; V gene: TRBV28; D gene: TRBD1; J gene: TRBJ1-5; CDR3 protein: CASSPEQGAGQPQHF; CDR3 DNA: TGTGCCAGCAGTCCGGAACAGGGGGCAGGGCAGCCCCAGCATTTT
clone size: NA; V gene: TRBV27; D gene: TRBD1; J gene: TRBJ2-6; CDR3 protein: CASSSQGAGANVLTF; CDR3 DNA: TGTGCCAGCAGTTCCCAGGGGGCTGGGGCCAACGTCCTGACTTTC
clone size: NA; V gene: TRBV27; D gene: TRBD2; J gene: TRBJ2-5; CDR3 protein: CASSLSGRAVETQYF; CDR3 DNA: TGTGCCAGCAGTTTAAGCGGGAGGGCCGTTGAGACCCAGTACTTC
clone size: once; V gene: TRBV4-3; D gene: NA; J gene: TRBJ1-6; CDR3 protein: CASSRAHNSPLHF; CDR3 DNA: TGCGCCAGCAGCCGAGCCCATAATTCACCCCTCCACTTT
clone size: NA; V gene: TRBV5-1; D gene: TRBD1; J gene: TRBJ2-5; CDR3 protein: CASSAGDREQETQYF; CDR3 DNA: TGCGCCAGCAGCGCGGGGGACAGGGAACAAGAGACCCAGTACTTC
clone size: few; V gene: TRBV18; D gene: TRBD2; J gene: TRBJ2-3; CDR3 protein: CASSGTSGTDTQYF; CDR3 DNA: TGTGCCAGCTCAGGGACTAGCGGCACAGATACGCAGTATTTT
clone size: NA; V gene: TRBV6-5; D gene: NA; J gene: TRBJ2-7; CDR3 protein: CASRRPQGVTYEQYF; CDR3 DNA: TGTGCCAGCAGGCGCCCACAGGGTGTCACCTACGAGCAGTACTTC
clone size: once; V gene: TRBV27; D gene: TRBD1; J gene: TRBJ1-4; CDR3 protein: CASSHRTGDEKLFF; CDR3 DNA: TGTGCCAGCAGCCACCGGACAGGGGATGAAAAACTGTTTTTT
clone size: NA; V gene: TRBV2; D gene: TRBD1; J gene: TRBJ1-4; CDR3 protein: CASSERQGEKLFF; CDR3 DNA: TGTGCCAGCAGCGAAAGACAGGGGGAAAAACTGTTTTTT
clone size: NA; V gene: TRBV6-7; D gene: TRBD1; J gene: TRBJ2-7; CDR3 protein: CASRDEAGTGRDPNYEQYF; CDR3 DNA: TGTGCCAGCAGAGACGAAGCCGGGACAGGGAGAGATCCTAACTACGAGCAGTACTTC
clone size: few; V gene: TRBV27; D gene: NA; J gene: TRBJ2-7; CDR3 protein: CASSLSLVSYEQYF; CDR3 DNA: TGTGCCAGCAGTTTATCTCTTGTCTCCTACGAGCAGTACTTC
clone size: NA; V gene: TRBV28; D gene: NA; J gene: TRBJ2-3; CDR3 protein: CASSSYEGFADTQYF; CDR3 DNA: TGTGCCAGCAGTTCCTATGAAGGTTTTGCGGATACGCAGTATTTT
clone size: NA; V gene: TRBV18; D gene: TRBD1; J gene: TRBJ2-5; CDR3 protein: CASSPYDTGGGQETQYF; CDR3 DNA: TGTGCCAGCTCCCCGTACGACACAGGGGGCGGACAAGAGACCCAGTACTTC
clone size: NA; V gene: TRBV5-4; D gene: TRBD1; J gene: TRBJ2-4; CDR3 protein: CASSSNRGLDIQYF; CDR3 DNA: TGTGCCAGCAGTTCAAACAGGGGGCTGGACATTCAGTACTTC
clone size: NA; V gene: TRBV19; D gene: NA; J gene: TRBJ1-1; CDR3 protein: CASSMRRNTEAFF; CDR3 DNA: TGTGCCAGTAGTATGAGGAGGAACACTGAAGCTTTCTTT
clone size: NA; V gene: TRBV2; D gene: NA; J gene: TRBJ2-7; CDR3 protein: CASSRAEPGAEQYF; CDR3 DNA: TGTGCCAGCAGTCGGGCAGAACCGGGCGCCGAGCAGTACTTC
clone size: NA; V gene: TRBV19; D gene: TRBD1; J gene: TRBJ1-2; CDR3 protein: CASSTPGTGLYGYTF; CDR3 DNA: TGTGCCAGTAGTACCCCCGGGACAGGCTTATATGGCTACACCTTC
clone size: once; V gene: TRBV5-1; D gene: NA; J gene: TRBJ1-6; CDR3 protein: CASSLEGPLHF; CDR3 DNA: TGCGCCAGCAGCTTGGAGGGCCCCCTCCACTTT
clone size: once; V gene: TRBV5-4; D gene: TRBD2; J gene: TRBJ2-5; CDR3 protein: CASSLLASGVGETQYF; CDR3 DNA: TGTGCCAGCAGCTTGTTGGCTAGCGGCGTCGGGGAGACCCAGTACTTC
clone size: NA; V gene: TRBV5-6; D gene: NA; J gene: TRBJ1-3; CDR3 protein: CASSFQGSSGNTIYF; CDR3 DNA: TGTGCCAGCAGCTTCCAGGGGAGCTCTGGAAACACCATATATTTT
clone size: few; V gene: TRBV5-7; D gene: NA; J gene: TRBJ1-1; CDR3 protein: CASSFPPDRLNTEAFF; CDR3 DNA: TGTGCCAGCAGCTTCCCACCCGACAGATTGAACACTGAAGCTTTCTTT
clone size: NA; V gene: TRBV18; D gene: NA; J gene: TRBJ2-7; CDR3 protein: CASSRLGFEYEQYF; CDR3 DNA: TGTGCCAGCTCACGACTGGGATTTGAGTACGAGCAGTACTTC
clone size: NA; V gene: TRBV4-3; D gene: NA; J gene: TRBJ1-5; CDR3 protein: CASSQDPDQPQHF; CDR3 DNA: TGCGCCAGCAGCCAAGATCCAGATCAGCCCCAGCATTTT
clone size: medium-sized; V gene: TRBV4-2; D gene: NA; J gene: TRBJ1-1; CDR3 protein: CASSLSLDSSEAFF; CDR3 DNA: TGTGCCAGCAGCCTATCTTTGGACAGCTCAGAAGCTTTCTTT
clone size: few; V gene: TRBV18; D gene: TRBD2; J gene: TRBJ2-3; CDR3 protein: CASSPREVTDTQYF; CDR3 DNA: TGTGCCAGCTCCCCCCGGGAGGTCACAGATACGCAGTATTTT
clone size: NA; V gene: TRBV4-3; D gene: TRBD1; J gene: TRBJ2-7; CDR3 protein: CASSQPRPRGQGDEQYF; CDR3 DNA: TGCGCCAGCAGCCAGCCTCGACCCCGGGGACAGGGCGACGAGCAGTACTTC
clone size: NA; V gene: TRBV5-5; D gene: TRBD2; J gene: TRBJ2-7; CDR3 protein: CASSRNEGGSYEQYF; CDR3 DNA: TGTGCCAGCAGCCGAAACGAGGGAGGGTCCTACGAGCAGTACTTC
clone size: NA; V gene: TRBV5-6; D gene: NA; J gene: TRBJ2-3; CDR3 protein: CASSLVNPGTDTQYF; CDR3 DNA: TGTGCCAGCAGCTTGGTAAATCCTGGCACAGATACGCAGTATTTT
clone size: few; V gene: TRBV28; D gene: NA; J gene: TRBJ2-7; CDR3 protein: CASSRPGTLSYEQYF; CDR3 DNA: TGTGCCAGCAGTCGACCCGGGACACTCTCCTACGAGCAGTACTTC
clone size: NA; V gene: TRBV28; D gene: NA; J gene: TRBJ1-1; CDR3 protein: CASSLEGSNTEAFF; CDR3 DNA: TGTGCCAGCAGTTTGGAGGGATCGAACACTGAAGCTTTCTTT
clone size: once; V gene: TRBV7-2; D gene: NA; J gene: TRBJ2-1; CDR3 protein: CASSLAPLLGSSYNEQFF; CDR3 DNA: TGTGCCAGCAGCTTAGCCCCGCTCCTAGGGAGCTCCTACAATGAGCAGTTCTTC
clone size: NA; V gene: TRBV28; D gene: NA; J gene: TRBJ1-5; CDR3 protein: CASRGTNQPQHF; CDR3 DNA: TGTGCCAGCAGGGGTACGAATCAGCCCCAGCATTTT
clone size: once; V gene: TRBV11-2; D gene: NA; J gene: TRBJ2-4; CDR3 protein: CASSPDPGSAKNIQYF; CDR3 DNA: TGTGCCAGCAGCCCCGACCCAGGGTCGGCCAAAAACATTCAGTACTTC
clone size: NA; V gene: TRBV5-1; D gene: NA; J gene: TRBJ2-3; CDR3 protein: CASSSGQNADTQYF; CDR3 DNA: TGCGCCAGCAGCTCCGGACAGAACGCAGATACGCAGTATTTT
clone size: NA; V gene: TRBV19; D gene: NA; J gene: TRBJ1-5; CDR3 protein: CASSGNRQDQQPQHF; CDR3 DNA: TGTGCCAGTAGTGGCAACCGACAGGACCAGCAGCCCCAGCATTTT